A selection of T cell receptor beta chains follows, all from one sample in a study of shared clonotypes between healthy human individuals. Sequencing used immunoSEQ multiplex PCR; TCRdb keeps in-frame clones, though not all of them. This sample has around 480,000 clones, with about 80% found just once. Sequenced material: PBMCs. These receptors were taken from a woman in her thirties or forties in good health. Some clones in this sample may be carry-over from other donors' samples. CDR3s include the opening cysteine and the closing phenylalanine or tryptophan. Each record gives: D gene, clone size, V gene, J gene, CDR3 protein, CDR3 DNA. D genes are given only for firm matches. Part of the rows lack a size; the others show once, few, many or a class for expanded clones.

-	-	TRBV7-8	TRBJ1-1	CASSRDGAGEAFF	TGTGCCAGCAGCCGAGATGGGGCAGGAGAAGCTTTCTTT
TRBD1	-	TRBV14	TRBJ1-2	CASSPRTGNGYTF	TGTGCCAGCAGCCCCCGGACAGGGAATGGCTACACCTTC
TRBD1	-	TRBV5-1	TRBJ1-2	CASSLGQGTYGYTF	TGCGCCAGCAGCTTGGGACAGGGTACCTATGGCTACACCTTC
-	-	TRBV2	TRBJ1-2	CASTTGFPYGYTF	TGTGCCAGCACTACAGGGTTCCCCTATGGCTACACCTTC
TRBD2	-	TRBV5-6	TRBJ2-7	CASSLEGGAGGPGEQYF	TGTGCCAGCAGCTTGGAGGGCGGGGCGGGAGGGCCCGGAGAGCAGTACTTC
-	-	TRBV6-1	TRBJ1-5	CASSDRVGNQPQHF	TGTGCCAGCAGTGATCGGGTAGGTAATCAGCCCCAGCATTTT
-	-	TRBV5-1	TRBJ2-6	CASSLVGTTLSGANVLTF	TGCGCCAGCAGCTTGGTCGGGACAACGCTCTCTGGGGCCAACGTCCTGACTTTC
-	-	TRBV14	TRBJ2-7	CASSQGDYFNSYEQYF	TGTGCCAGCAGCCAAGGGGATTACTTCAACTCCTACGAGCAGTACTTC
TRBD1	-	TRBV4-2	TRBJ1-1	CASSLGQGNTEAFF	TGTGCCAGCAGCCTCGGACAGGGGAACACTGAAGCTTTCTTT
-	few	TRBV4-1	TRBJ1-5	CASSSPGRANQPQHF	TGCGCCAGCAGCTCTCCGGGACGAGCTAATCAGCCCCAGCATTTT
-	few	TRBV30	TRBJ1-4	CAWSTLNEKLFF	TGTGCCTGGAGCACGCTTAATGAAAAACTGTTTTTT
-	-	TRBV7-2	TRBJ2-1	CASSGNFNEQFF	TGTGCCAGCAGCGGAAACTTCAATGAGCAGTTCTTC
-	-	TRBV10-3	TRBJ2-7	CAIGDTGTRDEQYF	TGTGCCATCGGGGACACTGGTACTCGGGACGAGCAGTACTTC